These 4 T cell receptor beta chains share one sample of origin, sequenced in a study of early T cells in non-severe SARS-CoV-2 infection. TCRdb reanalysed the 5' RACE reads using MiXCR and keeps one entry per CDR3 protein. The sample contains about 100,000 distinct CDR3 sequences, less than 15% of which appear only once. Input material: whole blood. The receptors stem from an adult who was a healthcare worker with PCR-confirmed SARS-CoV-2 infection or an uninfected control (not recorded which).

The chain recombines TRBV3-1 with TRBJ2-7, with 9 bases fitting TRBD1. The germline V gene has CDR1 LGHDT and CDR2 YNNKEL (reference sequence). The CDR3 has 15 amino acids. The J segment lost 1 base and the V segment lost 4 bases, leaving 5 bases of the junction unmatched. The CDR3 reads CASSPPGTGSYEQYF. The CDR3 coding sequence is TGTGCCAGCAGCCCACCTGGGACAGGGTCCTACGAGCAGTACTTC.

At least ten counts were recorded for this clonotype. The chain carries TRBV2 and TRBJ1-4; TRBD1 might be the D (5 bases). The V end lost 6 bases, the J end lost 4 bases, and 15 bases lay between the germline ends. Germline V CDR1 and CDR2: SNHLY, FYNNEI. The CDR3 has 15 amino acids. CDR3 loop: CASRQIGALNEKLFF. As DNA, the CDR3 is TGTGCCAGCAGACAAATCGGGGCACTTAATGAAAAACTGTTTTTT. Complete variable domain (other parts from reference TRBV2 and TRBJ1-4): EPEVTQTPSHQVTQMGQEVILRCVPISNHLYFYWYRQILGQKVEFLVSFYNNEISEKSEIFDDQFSVERPDGSNFTLKIRSTKLEDSAMYFCASRQIGALNEKLFFGSGTQLSVL.

This chain links TRBV28 with TRBJ1-2; no firm D call. The CDR3 is made up of 12 amino acids. V dropped 4 bases and J dropped 4 bases, with 7 bases sitting between them. CDR1 is MDHEN, CDR2 SYDVKM, per germline. CDR3 bases: TGTGCCAGCAGTTGGAGCGCCTATGGCTACACCTTC. Its protein is CASSWSAYGYTF.

This clonotype was counted ten times or more. The DNA is left out, because the CDR3 cannot be placed on it with certainty; the CDR3 is given as TCRdb lists it. This chain links TRBV28 with TRBJ1-1; the DNA was not compared with TRBD1, the D call given in the table. The CDR3 comprises 15 residues, both ends counted. Germline V gene lookup returns CDR1 MDHEN and CDR2 SYDVKM. CDR3 protein: CASSSSTGWNTEAFF.